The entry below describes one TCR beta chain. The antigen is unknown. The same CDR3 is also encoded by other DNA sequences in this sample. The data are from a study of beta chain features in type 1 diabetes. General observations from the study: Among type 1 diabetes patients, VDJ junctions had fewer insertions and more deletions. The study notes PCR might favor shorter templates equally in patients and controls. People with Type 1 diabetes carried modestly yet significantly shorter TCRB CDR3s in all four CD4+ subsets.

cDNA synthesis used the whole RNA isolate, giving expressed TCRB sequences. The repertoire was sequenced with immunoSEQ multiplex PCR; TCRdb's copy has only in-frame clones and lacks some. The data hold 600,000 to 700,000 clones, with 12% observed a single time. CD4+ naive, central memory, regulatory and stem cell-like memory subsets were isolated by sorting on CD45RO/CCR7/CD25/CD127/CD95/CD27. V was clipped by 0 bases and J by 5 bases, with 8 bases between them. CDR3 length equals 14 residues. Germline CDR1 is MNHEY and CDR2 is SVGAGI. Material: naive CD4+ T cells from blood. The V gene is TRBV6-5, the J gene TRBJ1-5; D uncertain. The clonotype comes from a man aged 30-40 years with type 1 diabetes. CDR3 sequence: CASSYSSRDQPQHF. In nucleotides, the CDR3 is TGTGCCAGCAGTTACTCAAGTAGGGATCAGCCCCAGCATTTT.